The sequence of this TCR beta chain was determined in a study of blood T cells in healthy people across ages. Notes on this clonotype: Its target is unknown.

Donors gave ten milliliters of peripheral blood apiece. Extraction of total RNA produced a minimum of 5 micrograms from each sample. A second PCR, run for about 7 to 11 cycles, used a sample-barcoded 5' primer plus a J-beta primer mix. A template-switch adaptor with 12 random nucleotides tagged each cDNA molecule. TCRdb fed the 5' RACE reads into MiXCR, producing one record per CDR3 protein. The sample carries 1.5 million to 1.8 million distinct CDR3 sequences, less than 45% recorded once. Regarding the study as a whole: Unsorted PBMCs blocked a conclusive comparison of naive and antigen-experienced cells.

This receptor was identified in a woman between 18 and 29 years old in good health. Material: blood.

As DNA, the CDR3 is TGCAGTGCTAGTCGGTTTAGGGCTAATGAGCAGTTCTTC. This encodes CSASRFRANEQFF. The chain links TRBV20-1 to TRBJ2-1; D is uncertain. The CDR3 contains 13 residues. The V end lost 3 bases, the J end lost 7 bases, and 13 bases lay between the germline ends. Germline assignment: CDR1 DFQATT and CDR2 SNEGSKA (reference sequence).